The rows below give T cell receptor beta chains drawn from one sample of a study of vaccination and CD4 T cells after COVID-19. These receptors are not linked to any known antigen. In TCRdb, the PCR reads were re-called with MiXCR into one record per CDR3 protein. The sample has over 15,000 distinct CDR3 sequences, roughly half seen once; the top ten hold roughly 3.6%. The sample here was CD4+ T cells from blood, cultured in vitro, taken before SARS-CoV-2 vaccination. These receptors were obtained from a human donor who had recovered from COVID-19. Each CDR3 is given with its conserved first and last residue. The D gene is left open where the match is weak. Size tells how often a clone was seen (once, few, many) or the class of an expanded clone, and some rows leave it out.

size: .
D: .
J: TRBJ2-6
V: TRBV11-3
DNA: TGTGCCAGCGGATCAGGGAACTCTGGGGCCAACGTCCTGACTTTC
CDR3: CASGSGNSGANVLTF

size: .
D: .
J: TRBJ2-1
V: TRBV20-1
DNA: TGCAGTGCTAGTAGACAGATTGAGCAGTTCTTC
CDR3: CSASRQIEQFF

size: few
D: .
J: TRBJ1-5
V: TRBV19
DNA: TGTGCCAGTAGTGTTATAGAGGCCTTGGGCAATCAGCCCCAGCATTTT
CDR3: CASSVIEALGNQPQHF

size: .
D: .
J: TRBJ1-2
V: TRBV6-1
DNA: TGTGCCAGCAGGATCCGTTTGGCCTCTGGCTACACCTTC
CDR3: CASRIRLASGYTF

size: .
D: TRBD2
J: TRBJ2-3
V: TRBV7-2
DNA: TGTGCCAGCAGCTTAGCACAGCTAGCGGGGCAAGATACGCAGTATTTT
CDR3: CASSLAQLAGQDTQYF

size: once
D: TRBD1
J: TRBJ2-7
V: TRBV7-9
DNA: TGTGCCAGCAGCCTACAGGGGGCCGAGCAGTACTTC
CDR3: CASSLQGAEQYF

size: few
D: TRBD2
J: TRBJ2-7
V: TRBV24-1
DNA: TGTGCCACCAGAAGAGCGGGGGGATACGAGCAGTACTTC
CDR3: CATRRAGGYEQYF

size: .
D: TRBD1
J: TRBJ1-1
V: TRBV5-1
DNA: TGCGCCAGCAGCTGGGGGACAGCGAACACTGAAGCTTTCTTT
CDR3: CASSWGTANTEAFF

size: few
D: .
J: TRBJ1-5
V: TRBV7-8
DNA: TGTGCCAGCAGCTTATTGGACAGAGACCATAGCAATCAGCCCCAGCATTTT
CDR3: CASSLLDRDHSNQPQHF

size: few
D: .
J: TRBJ1-5
V: TRBV20-1
DNA: TGCAGTGCTAGCCCCGACAGGAATCAGCCCCAGCATTTT
CDR3: CSASPDRNQPQHF

size: .
D: TRBD1
J: TRBJ1-1
V: TRBV7-3
DNA: TGTGCCAGCAGCCTAGACAGGGTGAACACTGAAGCTTTCTTT
CDR3: CASSLDRVNTEAFF

size: .
D: .
J: TRBJ1-6
V: TRBV6-5
DNA: TGTGCCAGCAGTTACGGGCAGATTGGGTCACCCCTCCACTTT
CDR3: CASSYGQIGSPLHF